Listed below are T cell receptor beta chains from one sample, sequenced in a study of blood T cells in healthy people across ages. TCRdb independently ran MiXCR on the 5' RACE reads; one entry per CDR3 protein. The sample has about 800,000 distinct CDR3 sequences; 25% are singletons. These data also featured in a second study, about T cells of mothers and their children.

The sample was blood. The receptors originated from a boy between 10 and 17 years old in good health. Each CDR3 is given with its conserved first and last residue. D genes are given only for firm matches. The listing skips clone size in some rows; elsewhere it reads once, few, many or a size class.

abundance	j_gene	d_gene	v_gene	CDR3nt	CDR3aa
-	TRBJ2-2	TRBD2	TRBV7-8	TGTGCCAGCAGCTCTCCAGCGGGAGGTCCCCCCGGGGAGCTGTTTTTT	CASSSPAGGPPGELFF
-	TRBJ2-6	-	TRBV5-1	TGCGCCAGCACCTGGGATTCTGGGGCCAACGTCCTGACTTTC	CASTWDSGANVLTF
few	TRBJ1-5	TRBD1	TRBV7-8	TGTGCCAGCAGCTTTGGGGACAGGGGGCATCAGCCCCAGCATTTT	CASSFGDRGHQPQHF
-	TRBJ1-4	-	TRBV7-2	TGTGCCAGCAGCTTAGGAGGCAGGGATAATGAAAAACTGTTTTTT	CASSLGGRDNEKLFF
few	TRBJ2-5	TRBD2	TRBV9	TGTGCCAGCAGCGTAGTGGCGGGAGCGGTAGAGACCCAGTACTTC	CASSVVAGAVETQYF
few	TRBJ2-3	-	TRBV3-1	TGTGCCAGCGGGTTGGGAGATACGCAGTATTTT	CASGLGDTQYF
-	TRBJ2-7	TRBD1	TRBV12-3/TRBV12-4	TGTGCCAGCAGTTCTGGTATGGGACAGGGGAATAACGAGCAGTACTTC	CASSSGMGQGNNEQYF
-	TRBJ2-6	-	TRBV29-1	TGCAGCGTGAGGACGGCTTCTACCAACGTCCTGACTTTC	CSVRTASTNVLTF
few	TRBJ2-1	-	TRBV7-6	TGTGCCAGCAGCTTAGACGTGAGCTCCTACAATGAGCAGTTCTTC	CASSLDVSSYNEQFF
few	TRBJ2-5	-	TRBV5-4	TGTGCCAGCACGTGGGGGGGGGCGAAGACCCAGTACTTC	CASTWGGAKTQYF
-	TRBJ1-5	-	TRBV6-6	TGTGCCAGCAACCGGGAGGCCAATCAGCCCCAGCATTTT	CASNREANQPQHF
-	TRBJ1-2	-	TRBV15	TGTGCCACCAGCAGATCCGACAGCGTCTATGGCTACACCTTC	CATSRSDSVYGYTF
-	TRBJ2-7	TRBD2	TRBV18	TGTGCCAGCTCACCACCAGGACTAGCGGGAAGCGACGAGCAGTACTTC	CASSPPGLAGSDEQYF
few	TRBJ2-5	-	TRBV2	TGTGCCACCCAGGGATTGGGAGAGACCCAGTACTTC	CATQGLGETQYF
-	TRBJ2-1	TRBD2	TRBV27	TGTGCCAGTCGTATTAGCGGGGGGTCCGTCCCGTCCTACAATGAGCAGTTCTTC	CASRISGGSVPSYNEQFF
few	TRBJ2-4	-	TRBV28	TGTGCCAGCAGTCCCGCCGGGTTTGTTAGCAAAAACATTCAGTACTTC	CASSPAGFVSKNIQYF
few	TRBJ2-3	-	TRBV7-3	TGTGCCAGCGGCTCTAGAACAGATACGCAGTATTTT	CASGSRTDTQYF
once	TRBJ2-1	TRBD2	TRBV20-1	TGCAGGACCGAACTAGCGGGGGAGCAGTTCTTC	CRTELAGEQFF
few	TRBJ1-2	-	TRBV28	TGTGCCAGCAGGGAATTCCTGACAGCTTTCTACACCTTC	CASREFLTAFYTF
few	TRBJ2-2	-	TRBV9	TGTGCCAGCAGCGTAGGGCGATACACCGGGGAGCTGTTTTTT	CASSVGRYTGELFF
-	TRBJ2-4	-	TRBV14	TGTGCCAGCAGCCCTTCGCTAGCGTGGAACATTCAGTACTTC	CASSPSLAWNIQYF
few	TRBJ2-2	-	TRBV6-2/TRBV6-3	TGTGCCAGCCATTCCGAGGTCGGGGAGCTGTTTTTT	CASHSEVGELFF
-	TRBJ2-1	TRBD2	TRBV4-2	TGTGCCAGCAGCCAACTCGGGACTAGCGGGATTTACGATGAGCAGTTCTTC	CASSQLGTSGIYDEQFF
-	TRBJ2-5	-	TRBV3-1	TGTGCCAGCAGCCAAAGAGGGGGGAGAACCCAAGAGACCCAGTACTTC	CASSQRGGRTQETQYF
-	TRBJ2-3	-	TRBV20-1	TGCAGTGCTCCCGACGCATTGGGACTCCTAGGAAGGGCAGATACGCAGTATTTT	CSAPDALGLLGRADTQYF
once	TRBJ2-7	TRBD2	TRBV13	TGTGCCAGCAGCTCCCTCGCAGCGGGAGGGCTTATAACCTACGAGCAGTACTTC	CASSSLAAGGLITYEQYF
-	TRBJ2-3	-	TRBV4-3	TGCGCCAGCAGCCAAGAGGGCAGTCGTCTAGCAGATACGCAGTATTTT	CASSQEGSRLADTQYF
few	TRBJ2-1	TRBD2	TRBV10-3	TGTGCCATCAGAGGACTAGCGGGAGGCAATGAGCAGTTCTTC	CAIRGLAGGNEQFF
few	TRBJ1-6	-	TRBV12-3/TRBV12-4	TGTGCCAGCAGTCCCCGACCAAATTCACCCCTCCACTTT	CASSPRPNSPLHF
-	TRBJ2-3	-	TRBV6-1	TGTGCCAGCAGTGAACCCAGGGGTGGTAGGACAGATACGCAGTATTTT	CASSEPRGGRTDTQYF
few	TRBJ2-5	TRBD1	TRBV7-8	TGTGCCAGCAGCTTCCCCTCGACAGGGGCCCAAGAGACCCAGTACTTC	CASSFPSTGAQETQYF
-	TRBJ1-4	-	TRBV20-1	TGCAGTGCCCCAAGATGGGGGGCTAATGAAAAACTGTTTTTT	CSAPRWGANEKLFF
-	TRBJ2-1	-	TRBV6-7	TGTGCCAGCAGTGACCTCCTCCTGGTGGGGGAGCAGTTCTTC	CASSDLLLVGEQFF
-	TRBJ2-7	-	TRBV27	TGTGCCAGCAGGGAGCTAGGGACCTACGAGCAGTACTTC	CASRELGTYEQYF